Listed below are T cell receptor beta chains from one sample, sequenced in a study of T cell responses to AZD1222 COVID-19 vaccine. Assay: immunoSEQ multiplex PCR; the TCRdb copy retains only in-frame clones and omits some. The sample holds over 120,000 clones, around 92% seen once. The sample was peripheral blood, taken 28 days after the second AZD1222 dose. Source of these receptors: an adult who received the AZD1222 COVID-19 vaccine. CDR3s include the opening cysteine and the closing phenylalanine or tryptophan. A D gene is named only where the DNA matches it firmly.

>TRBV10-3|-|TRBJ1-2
CAISAGRGPGYTF
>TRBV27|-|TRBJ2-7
CASSSGGLGEQYF
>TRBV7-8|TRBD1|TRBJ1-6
CASSLIQGYNSPLHF
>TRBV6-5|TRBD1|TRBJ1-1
CASRGTGTEAFF
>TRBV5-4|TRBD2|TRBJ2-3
CASSLVGLAASDTQYF
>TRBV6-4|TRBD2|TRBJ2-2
CASRTAGDTGELFF
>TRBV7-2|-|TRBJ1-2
CASTLGVTGSNYGYTF
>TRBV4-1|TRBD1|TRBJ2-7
CASSQGTGSGEQYF
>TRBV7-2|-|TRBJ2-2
CASSLDRQWGGELFF
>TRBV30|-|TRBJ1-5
CAWSVQSNQPQHF
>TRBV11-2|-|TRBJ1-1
CASSYPTGSRYTEAFF
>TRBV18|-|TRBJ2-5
CASSPPEEIGETQYF
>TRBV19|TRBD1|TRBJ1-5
CASTPTGGNQPQHF
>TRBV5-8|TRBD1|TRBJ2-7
CAYRDRVYEQYF
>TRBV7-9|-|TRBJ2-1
CASSIAGGQYYNEQFF
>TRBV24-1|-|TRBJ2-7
CATSDLQGSEQYF
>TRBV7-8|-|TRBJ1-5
CASTPGGRSNQPQHF
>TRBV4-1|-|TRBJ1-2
CASSQDPPFNYGYTF
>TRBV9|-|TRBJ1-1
CASSVGPNTEAFF
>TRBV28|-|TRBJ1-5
CASSLSFRGGQPQHF